This T cell receptor (beta chain) was sequenced for a study of T cells in localized non-small cell lung cancer. The table came from immunoSEQ multiplex PCR; TCRdb's copy has only in-frame clones and leaves some out. This table has approximately 1,100 clones, approximately 30% appearing once. Per the germline V gene, CDR1 is SGHNT and CDR2 is YENEEA. The CDR3 loop spans 14 amino acids. The V end was cut by 5 bases, the J end by 0 bases, with 10 bases between. Study-level results: Within adjacent lung there appeared a median approximately 60 of the top 100 tumor clones.

For this clone: Its antigen remains unidentified.

The rearrangement joins TRBV11-3 to TRBJ1-1; maybe TRBD1 (5 bases). The input for sequencing was normal lung tissue next to the tumor, taken before any cancer treatment. This receptor was taken from a male donor aged 60 or over with stage I lung adenocarcinoma. The CDR3 reads CASSPGLLNTEAFF. DNA for the CDR3: TGTGCCAGCAGCCCGGGACTTCTGAACACTGAAGCTTTCTTT. The full variable domain, completed using reference TRBV11-3 and TRBJ1-1, is EAGVVQSPRYKIIEKKQPVAFWCNPISGHNTLYWYLQNLGQGPELLIRYENEEAVDDSQLPKDRFSAERLKGVDSTLKIQPAELGDSAVYLCASSPGLLNTEAFFGQGTRLTVV.